A single sample is the source of the 4 T cell receptor beta chains below, sequenced in a study of blood T cell repertoires in COVID-19. The method was immunoSEQ multiplex PCR; TCRdb's version includes in-frame clones alone and lacks a portion of them. The sample yields fewer than 200,000 clones, roughly 76% seen once. The specimen was peripheral blood. These TCRs come from a woman in her thirties or forties with COVID-19, enrolled during active disease.

This sequence joins TRBV12-3 or TRBV12-4 and TRBJ1-5; 7 bases fit TRBD1. The CDR3 contains 12 residues. Unmatched junction bases numbered 4, after V lost 8 bases and J lost 6 bases. CDR3 coding DNA: TGTGCCAGCTCGGGACAGAGTCAGCCCCAGCATTTT. Encoded protein: CASSGQSQPQHF.

The rearrangement links TRBV18 to TRBJ2-5; 8 nucleotides align to TRBD1. This CDR3 contains 15 residues. Germline V gene data show CDR1 as KGHSH and CDR2 as LQKENI. With V trimmed by 4 bases and J by 2 bases, 6 bases remained unmatched. The CDR3 reads CASSRGTGGQETQYF. DNA of the CDR3: TGTGCCAGCTCACGAGGGACAGGCGGGCAAGAGACCCAGTACTTC. Complete variable domain (other parts from reference TRBV18 and TRBJ2-5): NAGVMQNPRHLVRRRGQEARLRCSPMKGHSHVYWYRQLPEEGLKFMVYLQKENIIDESGMPKERFSAEFPKEGPSILRIQQVVRGDSAAYFCASSRGTGGQETQYFGPGTRLLVL.

The chain is built from TRBV9 and TRBJ2-3; TRBD1 might be the D (5 bases). This CDR3 has 15 residues. Germline loops: CDR1 SGDLS, CDR2 YYNGEE. The V and J ends lost 0 bases and 2 bases respectively, with 10 bases between them. The CDR3 DNA reads TGTGCCAGCAGCGTAGCTGGCGGACACACAGATACGCAGTATTTT. It encodes CASSVAGGHTDTQYF.

V gene TRBV7-9 combines with J gene TRBJ2-3; 10 bases are a match to TRBD1. Trimming took 3 bases from V and 4 from J; bases not matched to a gene: 1. The length of the CDR3 is 14 residues. Per the germline V gene, CDR1 is SEHNR and CDR2 is FQNEAQ (reference sequence). CDR3 residues: CASSFGQGADTQYF. In nucleotides, the CDR3 is TGTGCCAGCAGCTTTGGACAGGGGGCAGATACGCAGTATTTT.